This TCR beta chain was recorded in a study of blood T cell repertoires in COVID-19. Deletions cut 0 bases from V and 5 bases from J, with 8 bases between. The CDR3 is 13 residues long. Germline V gene sequence: CDR1 SGHNT, CDR2 YYREEE (reference sequence). Sequencing was performed with immunoSEQ multiplex PCR; in TCRdb, only in-frame clones are kept and a portion is missing. The data show over 250,000 clones, with 80% to 95% seen just once and approximately 1.2% held by the top ten. The participants were between about 18 and 89 years old and came from about two dozen US areas. Sequences were obtained from PBMCs or T cells enriched from blood (not recorded which). This receptor was taken from a woman in her 30s who had recovered from COVID-19. The chain recombines TRBV5-4 with TRBJ2-5; D remains ambiguous. CDR3 loop: CASSLEAAETQYF. The CDR3 DNA sequence: TGTGCCAGCAGCTTGGAGGCGGCCGAGACCCAGTACTTC.